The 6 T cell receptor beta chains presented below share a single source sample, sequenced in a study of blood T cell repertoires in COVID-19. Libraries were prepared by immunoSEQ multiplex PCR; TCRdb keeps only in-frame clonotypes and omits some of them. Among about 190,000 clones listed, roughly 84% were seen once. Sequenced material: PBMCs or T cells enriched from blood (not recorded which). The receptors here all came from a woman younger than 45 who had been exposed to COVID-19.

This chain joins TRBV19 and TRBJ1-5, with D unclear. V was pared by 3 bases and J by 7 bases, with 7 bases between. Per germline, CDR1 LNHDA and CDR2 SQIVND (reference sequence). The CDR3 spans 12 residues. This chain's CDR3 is CASSIAVQPQHF. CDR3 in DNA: TGTGCCAGTAGTATTGCAGTCCAGCCCCAGCATTTT.

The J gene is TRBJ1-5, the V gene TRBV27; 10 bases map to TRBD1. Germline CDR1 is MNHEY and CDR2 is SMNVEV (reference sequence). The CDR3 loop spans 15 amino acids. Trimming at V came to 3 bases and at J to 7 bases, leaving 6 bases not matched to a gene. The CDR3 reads CASSLTRDRGQPQHF. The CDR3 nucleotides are TGTGCCAGCAGTTTGACCCGGGACAGGGGACAGCCCCAGCATTTT.

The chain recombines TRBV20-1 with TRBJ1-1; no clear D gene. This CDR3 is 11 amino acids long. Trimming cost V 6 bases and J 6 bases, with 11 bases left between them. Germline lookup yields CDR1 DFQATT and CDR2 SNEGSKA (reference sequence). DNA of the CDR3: TGCAGTGCCCCTCGGTTGGCTGAAGCTTTCTTT. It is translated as CSAPRLAEAFF.

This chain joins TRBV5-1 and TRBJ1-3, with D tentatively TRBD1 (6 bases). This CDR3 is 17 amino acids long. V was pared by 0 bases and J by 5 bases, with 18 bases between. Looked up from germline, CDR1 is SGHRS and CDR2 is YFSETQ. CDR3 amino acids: CASSLGTETQGRNTIYF. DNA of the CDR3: TGCGCCAGCAGCTTGGGTACGGAGACACAGGGAAGAAACACCATATATTTT.

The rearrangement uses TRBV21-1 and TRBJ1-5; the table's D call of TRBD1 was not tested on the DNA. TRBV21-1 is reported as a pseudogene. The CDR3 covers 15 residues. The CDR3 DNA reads TGTGCCAGCAGGGGACAGGGGACTCTTCAAAGGGCCCAGCATTTT. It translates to CASRGQGTLQRAQHF.

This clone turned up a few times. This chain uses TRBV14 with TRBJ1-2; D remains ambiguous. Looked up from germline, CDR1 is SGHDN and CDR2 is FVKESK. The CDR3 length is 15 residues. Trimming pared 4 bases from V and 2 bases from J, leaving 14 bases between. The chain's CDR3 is CASSPLFKWNYGYTF. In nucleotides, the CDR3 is TGTGCCAGCAGCCCACTATTTAAGTGGAACTATGGCTACACCTTC.